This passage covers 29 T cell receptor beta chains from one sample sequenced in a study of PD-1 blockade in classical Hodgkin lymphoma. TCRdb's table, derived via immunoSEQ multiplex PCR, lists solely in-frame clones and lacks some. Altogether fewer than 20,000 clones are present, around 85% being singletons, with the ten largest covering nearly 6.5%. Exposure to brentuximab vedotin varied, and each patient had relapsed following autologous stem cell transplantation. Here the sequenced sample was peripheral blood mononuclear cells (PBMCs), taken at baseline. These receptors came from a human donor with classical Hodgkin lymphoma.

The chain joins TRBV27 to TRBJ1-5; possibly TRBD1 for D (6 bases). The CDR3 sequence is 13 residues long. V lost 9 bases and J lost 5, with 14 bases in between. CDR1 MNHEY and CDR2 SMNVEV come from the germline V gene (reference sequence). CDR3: CASSQGFHQPQHF. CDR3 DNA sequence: TGTGCCAGTTCACAGGGTTTTCATCAGCCCCAGCATTTT.

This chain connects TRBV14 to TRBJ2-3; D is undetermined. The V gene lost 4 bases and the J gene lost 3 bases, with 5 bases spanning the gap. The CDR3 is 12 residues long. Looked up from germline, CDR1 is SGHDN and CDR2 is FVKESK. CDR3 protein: CASSPITDTQYF. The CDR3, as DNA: TGTGCCAGCAGCCCCATAACAGATACGCAGTATTTT.

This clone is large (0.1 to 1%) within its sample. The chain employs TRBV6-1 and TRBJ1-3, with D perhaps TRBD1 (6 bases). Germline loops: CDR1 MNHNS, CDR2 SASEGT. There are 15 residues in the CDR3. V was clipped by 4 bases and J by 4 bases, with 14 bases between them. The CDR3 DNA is TGTGCCAGCAGTGGGGGGGACACCCGAGGAAACACCATATATTTT. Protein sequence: CASSGGDTRGNTIYF.

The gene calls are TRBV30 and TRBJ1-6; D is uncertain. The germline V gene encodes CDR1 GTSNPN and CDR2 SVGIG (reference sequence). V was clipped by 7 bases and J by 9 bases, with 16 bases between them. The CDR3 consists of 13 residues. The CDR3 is CASSEGGFSPLHF. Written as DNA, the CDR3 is TGTGCCTCGTCGGAAGGAGGGTTTTCACCCCTCCACTTT.

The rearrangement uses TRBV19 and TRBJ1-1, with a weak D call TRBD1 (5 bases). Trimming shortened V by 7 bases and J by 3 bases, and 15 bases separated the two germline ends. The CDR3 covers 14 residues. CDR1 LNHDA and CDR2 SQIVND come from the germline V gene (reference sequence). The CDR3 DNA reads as TGTGCCAGTAAGGCAGGATGGGGGGACACTGAAGCTTTCTTT. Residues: CASKAGWGDTEAFF.

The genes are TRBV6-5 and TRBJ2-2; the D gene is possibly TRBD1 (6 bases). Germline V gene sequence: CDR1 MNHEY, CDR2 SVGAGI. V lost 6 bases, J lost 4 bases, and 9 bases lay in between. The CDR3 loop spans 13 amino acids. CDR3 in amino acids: CASSPGVTGELFF. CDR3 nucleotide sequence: TGTGCCAGCAGCCCAGGGGTCACCGGGGAGCTGTTTTTT.

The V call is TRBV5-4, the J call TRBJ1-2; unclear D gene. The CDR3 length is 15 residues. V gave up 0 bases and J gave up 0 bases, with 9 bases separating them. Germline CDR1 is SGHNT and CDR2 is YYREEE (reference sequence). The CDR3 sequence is CASSLVIGANYGYTF. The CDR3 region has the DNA TGTGCCAGCAGCTTGGTAATCGGAGCTAACTATGGCTACACCTTC.

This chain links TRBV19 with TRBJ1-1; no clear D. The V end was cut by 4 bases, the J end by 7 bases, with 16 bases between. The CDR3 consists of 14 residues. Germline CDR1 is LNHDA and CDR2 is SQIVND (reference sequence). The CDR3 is CASSTLRAPIEAFF. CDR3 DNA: TGTGCCAGTAGTACATTAAGGGCCCCTATTGAAGCTTTCTTT.

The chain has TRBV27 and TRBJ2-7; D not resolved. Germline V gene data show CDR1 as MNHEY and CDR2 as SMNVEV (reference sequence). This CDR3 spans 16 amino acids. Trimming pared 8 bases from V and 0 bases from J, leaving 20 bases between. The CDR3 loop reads CASLPHLSSASYEQYF. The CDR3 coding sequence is TGTGCCAGCCTACCCCATCTCTCTTCGGCCTCCTACGAGCAGTACTTC.

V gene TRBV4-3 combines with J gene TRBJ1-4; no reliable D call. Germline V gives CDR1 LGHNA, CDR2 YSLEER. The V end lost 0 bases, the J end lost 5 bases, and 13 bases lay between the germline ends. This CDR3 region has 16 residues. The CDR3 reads CASSQDRVRRNEKLFF. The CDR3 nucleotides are TGCGCCAGCAGCCAAGATCGCGTCAGAAGGAATGAAAAACTGTTTTTT.

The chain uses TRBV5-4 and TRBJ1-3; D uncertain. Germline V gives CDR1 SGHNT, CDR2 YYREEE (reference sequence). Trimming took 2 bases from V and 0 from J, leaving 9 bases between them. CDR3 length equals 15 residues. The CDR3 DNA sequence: TGTGCCAGCAGCTTCTCGGCAGGCTCTGGAAACACCATATATTTT. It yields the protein CASSFSAGSGNTIYF.

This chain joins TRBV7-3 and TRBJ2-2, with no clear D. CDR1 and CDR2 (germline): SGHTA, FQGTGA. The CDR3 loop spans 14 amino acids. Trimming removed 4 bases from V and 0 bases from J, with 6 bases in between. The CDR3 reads CASSSDTNTGELFF. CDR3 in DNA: TGTGCCAGCAGCTCCGATACGAACACCGGGGAGCTGTTTTTT. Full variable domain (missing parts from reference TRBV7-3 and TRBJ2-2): GAGVSQTPSNKVTEKGKYVELRCDPISGHTALYWYRQSLGQGPEFLIYFQGTGAADDSGLPNDRFFAVRPEGSVSTLKIQRTERGDSAVYLCASSSDTNTGELFFGEGSRLTVL.

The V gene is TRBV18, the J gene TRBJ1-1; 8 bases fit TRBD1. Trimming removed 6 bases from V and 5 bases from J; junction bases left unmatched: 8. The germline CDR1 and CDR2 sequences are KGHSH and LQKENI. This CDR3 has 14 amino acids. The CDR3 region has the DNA TGTGCCAGCTCGGTGCAGGGGGCTCGGACTGAAGCTTTCTTT. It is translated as CASSVQGARTEAFF.

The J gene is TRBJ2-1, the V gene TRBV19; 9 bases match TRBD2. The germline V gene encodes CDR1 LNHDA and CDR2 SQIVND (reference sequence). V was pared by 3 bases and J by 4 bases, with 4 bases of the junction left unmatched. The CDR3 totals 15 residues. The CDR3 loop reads CASSISSGEYNEQFF. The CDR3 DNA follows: TGTGCCAGTAGTATTTCTAGCGGGGAGTACAATGAGCAGTTCTTC.

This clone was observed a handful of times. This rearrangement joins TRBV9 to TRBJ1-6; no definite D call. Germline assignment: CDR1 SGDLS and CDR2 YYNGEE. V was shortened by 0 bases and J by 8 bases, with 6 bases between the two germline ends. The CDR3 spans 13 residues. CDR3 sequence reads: CASSVEADSPLHF. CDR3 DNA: TGTGCCAGCAGCGTAGAGGCTGATTCACCCCTCCACTTT. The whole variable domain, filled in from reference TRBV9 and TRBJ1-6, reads DSGVTQTPKHLITATGQRVTLRCSPRSGDLSVYWYQQSLDQGLQFLIQYYNGEERAKGNILERFSAQQFPDLHSELNLSSLELGDSALYFCASSVEADSPLHFGNGTRLTVT.

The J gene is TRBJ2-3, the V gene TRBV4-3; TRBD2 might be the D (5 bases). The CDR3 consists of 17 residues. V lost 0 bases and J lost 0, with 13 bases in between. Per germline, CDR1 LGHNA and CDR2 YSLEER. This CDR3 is CASSQEIPAVSTDTQYF. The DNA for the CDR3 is TGCGCCAGCAGCCAAGAAATCCCAGCGGTGAGCACAGATACGCAGTATTTT.

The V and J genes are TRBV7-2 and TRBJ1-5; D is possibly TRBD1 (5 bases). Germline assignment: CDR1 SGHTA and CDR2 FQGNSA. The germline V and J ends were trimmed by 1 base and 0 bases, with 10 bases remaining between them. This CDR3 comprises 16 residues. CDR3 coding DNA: TGTGCCAGCAGCTTAGAGGGACCCTATAGCAATCAGCCCCAGCATTTT. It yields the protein CASSLEGPYSNQPQHF.

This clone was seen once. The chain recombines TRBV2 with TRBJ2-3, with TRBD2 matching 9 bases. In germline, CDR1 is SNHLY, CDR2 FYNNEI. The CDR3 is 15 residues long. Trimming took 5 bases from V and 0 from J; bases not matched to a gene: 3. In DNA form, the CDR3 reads TGTGCCAGCAGTCCGGGACTAGCTAGCACAGATACGCAGTATTTT. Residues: CASSPGLASTDTQYF.

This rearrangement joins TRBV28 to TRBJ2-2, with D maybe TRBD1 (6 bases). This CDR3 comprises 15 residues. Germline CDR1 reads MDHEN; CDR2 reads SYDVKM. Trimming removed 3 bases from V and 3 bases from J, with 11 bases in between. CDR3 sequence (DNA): TGTGCCAGCAGTTTTTGGGGGCGGGACACCGGGGAGCTGTTTTTT. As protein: CASSFWGRDTGELFF.

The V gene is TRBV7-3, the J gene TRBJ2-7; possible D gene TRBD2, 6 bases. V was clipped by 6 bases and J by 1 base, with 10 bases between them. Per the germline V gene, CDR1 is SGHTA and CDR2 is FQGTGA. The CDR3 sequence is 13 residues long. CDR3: CASSRDLSYEQYF. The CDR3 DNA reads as TGTGCCAGCAGTCGGGACTTGTCCTACGAGCAGTACTTC.

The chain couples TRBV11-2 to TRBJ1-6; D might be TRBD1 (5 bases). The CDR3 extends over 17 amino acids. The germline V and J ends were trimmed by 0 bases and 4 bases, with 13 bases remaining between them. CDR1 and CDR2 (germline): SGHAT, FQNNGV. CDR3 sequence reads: CASSLDSGRIYNSPLHF. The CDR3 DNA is TGTGCCAGCAGCTTAGATTCGGGACGGATATATAATTCACCCCTCCACTTT.

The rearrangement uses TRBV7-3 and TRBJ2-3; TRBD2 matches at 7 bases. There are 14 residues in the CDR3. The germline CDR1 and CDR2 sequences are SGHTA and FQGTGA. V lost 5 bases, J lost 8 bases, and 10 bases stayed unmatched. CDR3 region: CASSQSRERGTQYF. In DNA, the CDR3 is TGTGCCAGCAGCCAAAGTAGGGAGCGGGGTACGCAGTATTTT.

The CDR3 loop is CASSERGDEQFF. CDR3 bases: TGTGCCAGCAGTGAAAGAGGGGATGAGCAGTTCTTC. The chain carries TRBV25-1 and TRBJ2-1; the D call may be TRBD1 or TRBD2 (5 bases each). V lost 2 bases and J lost 8, with 7 bases in between. The CDR3 runs 12 residues. Germline CDR1 is MGHDK and CDR2 is SYGVNS.

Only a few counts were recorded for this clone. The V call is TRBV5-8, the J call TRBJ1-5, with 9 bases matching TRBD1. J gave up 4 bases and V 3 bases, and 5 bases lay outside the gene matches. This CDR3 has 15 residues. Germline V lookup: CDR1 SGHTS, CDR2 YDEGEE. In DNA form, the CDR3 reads TGTGCCAGCAGCTCAACAGGGGGCAGGAATCAGCCCCAGCATTTT. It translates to CASSSTGGRNQPQHF.

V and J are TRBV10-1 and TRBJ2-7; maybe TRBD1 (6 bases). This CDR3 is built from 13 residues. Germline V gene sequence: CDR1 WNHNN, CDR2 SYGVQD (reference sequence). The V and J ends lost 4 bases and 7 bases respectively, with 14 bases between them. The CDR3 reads CASSGTGRREQYF. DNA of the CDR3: TGCGCCAGCAGTGGCACAGGGCGTCGTGAGCAGTACTTC.

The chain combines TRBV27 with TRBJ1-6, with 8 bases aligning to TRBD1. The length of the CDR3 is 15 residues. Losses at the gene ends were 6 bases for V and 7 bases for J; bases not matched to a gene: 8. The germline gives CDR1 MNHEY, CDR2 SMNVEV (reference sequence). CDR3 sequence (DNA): TGTGCCAGCAGGGAAACAGGGGGGCGGAATTCACCCCTCCACTTT. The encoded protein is CASRETGGRNSPLHF.

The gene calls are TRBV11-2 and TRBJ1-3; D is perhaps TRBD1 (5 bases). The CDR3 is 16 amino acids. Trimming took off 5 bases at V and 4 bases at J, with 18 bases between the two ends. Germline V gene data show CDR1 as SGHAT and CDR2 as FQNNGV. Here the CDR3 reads CASSPRRGGLGNTIYF. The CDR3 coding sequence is TGTGCCAGCAGCCCGCGCCGCGGGGGGTTAGGAAACACCATATATTTT.

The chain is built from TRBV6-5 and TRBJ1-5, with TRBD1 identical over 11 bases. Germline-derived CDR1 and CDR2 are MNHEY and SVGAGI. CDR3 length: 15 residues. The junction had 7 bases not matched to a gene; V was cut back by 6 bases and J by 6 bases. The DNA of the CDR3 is TGTGCCAGCAGCCAAGGGACAGGGGGGGGTCAGCCCCAGCATTTT. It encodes CASSQGTGGGQPQHF.

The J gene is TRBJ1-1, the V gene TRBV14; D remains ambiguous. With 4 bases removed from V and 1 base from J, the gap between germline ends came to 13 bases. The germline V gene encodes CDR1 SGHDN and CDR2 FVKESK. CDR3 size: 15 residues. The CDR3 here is CASSPQDLWNTEAFF. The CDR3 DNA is TGTGCCAGCAGCCCCCAGGACTTATGGAACACTGAAGCTTTCTTT. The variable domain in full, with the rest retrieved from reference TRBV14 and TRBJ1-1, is EAGVTQFPSHSVIEKGQTVTLRCDPISGHDNLYWYRRVMGKEIKFLLHFVKESKQDESGMPNNRFLAERTGGTYSTLKVQPAELEDSGVYFCASSPQDLWNTEAFFGQGTRLTVV.